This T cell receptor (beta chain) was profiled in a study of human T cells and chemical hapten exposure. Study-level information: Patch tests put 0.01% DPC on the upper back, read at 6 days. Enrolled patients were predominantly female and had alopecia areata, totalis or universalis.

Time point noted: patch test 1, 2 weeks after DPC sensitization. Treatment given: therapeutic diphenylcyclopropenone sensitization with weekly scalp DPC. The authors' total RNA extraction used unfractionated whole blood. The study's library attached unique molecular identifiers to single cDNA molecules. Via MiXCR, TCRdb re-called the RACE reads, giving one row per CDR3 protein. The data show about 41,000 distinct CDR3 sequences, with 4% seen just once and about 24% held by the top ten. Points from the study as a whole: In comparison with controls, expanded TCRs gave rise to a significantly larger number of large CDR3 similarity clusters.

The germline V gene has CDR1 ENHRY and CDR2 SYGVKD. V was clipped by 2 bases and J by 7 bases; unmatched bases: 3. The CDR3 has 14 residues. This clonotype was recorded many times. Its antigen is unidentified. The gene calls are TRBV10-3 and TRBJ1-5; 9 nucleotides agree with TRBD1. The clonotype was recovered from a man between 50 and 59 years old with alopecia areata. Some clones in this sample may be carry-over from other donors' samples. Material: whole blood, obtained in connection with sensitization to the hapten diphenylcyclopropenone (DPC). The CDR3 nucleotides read TGTGCCATCAGTGAGGACAGGGGGATGCAGCCCCAGCATTTT. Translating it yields CAISEDRGMQPQHF.